One and the same sample provided the 3 T cell receptor beta chains below, sequenced in a study of blood T cell repertoires in COVID-19. Data came from immunoSEQ multiplex PCR; TCRdb stores just in-frame clones and leaves some out. The sample yields roughly 180,000 clones, 75% to 90% seen once. Sequencing was carried out using PBMCs or T cells enriched from blood (not recorded which). All receptors come from a woman aged 25-40 years who had recovered from COVID-19.

The chain joins TRBV6-2 or TRBV6-3 to TRBJ1-2; D gene unclear. Germline assignment: CDR1 MNHEY and CDR2 SVGEGT. CDR3 size: 16 residues. The ends were cut back, 4 bases at V and 0 bases at J, with 15 bases in the middle. The CDR3 DNA reads as TGTGCCAGCAGTTCCCCATCCAGGCTCGCTAACTATGGCTACACCTTC. This gives the protein CASSSPSRLANYGYTF.

The V gene is TRBV12-2, the J gene TRBJ2-1; the table assigns TRBD2, which was not confirmed against the DNA. TRBV12-2 is classified as a pseudogene. The CDR3 sequence is 17 residues long. The CDR3 spells CASRLDPGTSGRNEQFF. CDR3 coding DNA: TGTGCAAGTCGCTTAGATCCCGGGACTAGCGGGAGAAATGAGCAGTTCTTC.

The CDR3 DNA follows: TGTGCCAGCATAGAAGACTCCTACAATGAGCAGTTCTTC. It codes for CASIEDSYNEQFF. The V call is TRBV2, the J call TRBJ2-1; D not certain. Trimming cost V 7 bases and J 0 bases, with 7 bases left between them. CDR3 length: 13 amino acids. Germline V gene data show CDR1 as SNHLY and CDR2 as FYNNEI.